A selection of T cell receptor beta chains follows, all from one sample in a study of shared clonotypes between healthy human individuals. The method was immunoSEQ multiplex PCR; TCRdb's version includes in-frame clones alone and lacks a portion of them. The profile shows about 2 million clones, approximately 94% of them singletons. Input material: naive CD8+ T cells sorted from blood. These receptors were obtained from a man between 18 and 35 years old in good health. Each CDR3 is given with its conserved first and last residue. The D gene is left open where the match is weak. Not all rows give a size; the values are once, few, many and, for expanded clones, a class.

CDR3nt: TGTGCCAGCAGGGTAGCGGGAGGGAACGGCAATGAGCAGTTCTTC
CDR3aa: CASRVAGGNGNEQFF
d_gene: TRBD2
v_gene: TRBV27
j_gene: TRBJ2-1
abundance: -

CDR3nt: TGTGCCAGCAGAGACCTAGCGGGAGTATCCTACGAGCAGTACTTC
CDR3aa: CASRDLAGVSYEQYF
d_gene: TRBD2
v_gene: TRBV7-2
j_gene: TRBJ2-7
abundance: -

CDR3nt: TGTGCCAGCAGCTTCACAGGGGGCCGAGACACTGAAGCTTTCTTT
CDR3aa: CASSFTGGRDTEAFF
d_gene: TRBD1
v_gene: TRBV7-2
j_gene: TRBJ1-1
abundance: -

CDR3nt: TGTGCCAGCTCATCTCCGGGACAGGGGTTTCAGCCCCAGCATTTT
CDR3aa: CASSSPGQGFQPQHF
d_gene: TRBD1
v_gene: TRBV18
j_gene: TRBJ1-5
abundance: -

CDR3nt: TGCGCCAGCAGTGAGTCGCGCAGCTTCTACGAGCAGTACTTC
CDR3aa: CASSESRSFYEQYF
d_gene: -
v_gene: TRBV10-1
j_gene: TRBJ2-7
abundance: -

CDR3nt: TGTGCCAGCAGCTCCGATCCGGGCTCCACTGAAGCTTTCTTT
CDR3aa: CASSSDPGSTEAFF
d_gene: -
v_gene: TRBV5-4
j_gene: TRBJ1-1
abundance: once

CDR3nt: TGTGCCAGCAGCCCACGACAGGGGTACAATGAGCAGTTCTTC
CDR3aa: CASSPRQGYNEQFF
d_gene: TRBD1
v_gene: TRBV9
j_gene: TRBJ2-1
abundance: -

CDR3nt: TGTGCCAGTAGTATATTAGAGAACACCGGGGAGCTGTTTTTT
CDR3aa: CASSILENTGELFF
d_gene: -
v_gene: TRBV19
j_gene: TRBJ2-2
abundance: -

CDR3nt: TGTGCCAGCAGTTTCCAGGTTGTGAACACTGAAGCTTTCTTT
CDR3aa: CASSFQVVNTEAFF
d_gene: -
v_gene: TRBV28
j_gene: TRBJ1-1
abundance: -

CDR3nt: TGCAGCGGCGCGTTCGGGGGGCCCATCACCTACGAGCAGTACTTC
CDR3aa: CSGAFGGPITYEQYF
d_gene: -
v_gene: TRBV29-1
j_gene: TRBJ2-7
abundance: -

CDR3nt: TGTGCCAGCAGCGGAACAGGGTTGGACGAAACGCAGTATTTT
CDR3aa: CASSGTGLDETQYF
d_gene: -
v_gene: TRBV9
j_gene: TRBJ2-3
abundance: -

CDR3nt: TGTGCCAGCAGCTTAGCAGGACAGAATTACGAGCAGTACTTC
CDR3aa: CASSLAGQNYEQYF
d_gene: -
v_gene: TRBV7-9
j_gene: TRBJ2-7
abundance: -

CDR3nt: TGTGCCAGCAGCTTAGAAAGCGGGAGTGGCACAGATACGCAGTATTTT
CDR3aa: CASSLESGSGTDTQYF
d_gene: TRBD2
v_gene: TRBV13
j_gene: TRBJ2-3
abundance: -

CDR3nt: TGTGCCAGTAGTATAGACCCCTCACAGGACTCTAACTATGGCTACACCTTC
CDR3aa: CASSIDPSQDSNYGYTF
d_gene: -
v_gene: TRBV19
j_gene: TRBJ1-2
abundance: -

CDR3nt: TGTGCTAGTGGTCTCCGGGACATAGGATTCTACGAGCAGTACTTC
CDR3aa: CASGLRDIGFYEQYF
d_gene: -
v_gene: TRBV12-5
j_gene: TRBJ2-7
abundance: -

CDR3nt: TGTGCCAGCAGCTTAGTCCCCACGGGGGAGCTGTTTTTT
CDR3aa: CASSLVPTGELFF
d_gene: -
v_gene: TRBV7-6
j_gene: TRBJ2-2
abundance: -

CDR3nt: TGTGCCTGGAGTCTTGGGGCGAACACTGAAGCTTTCTTT
CDR3aa: CAWSLGANTEAFF
d_gene: -
v_gene: TRBV30
j_gene: TRBJ1-1
abundance: -

CDR3nt: TGTGCCAGCAGCCCCTGGGGGGCGGGAGGGCCTGACACCGGGGAGCTGTTTTTT
CDR3aa: CASSPWGAGGPDTGELFF
d_gene: TRBD2
v_gene: TRBV7-2
j_gene: TRBJ2-2
abundance: -

CDR3nt: TGTGCCAGCAGCTTAGTCGGGTCCGATTATGGGACCCAGTACTTC
CDR3aa: CASSLVGSDYGTQYF
d_gene: -
v_gene: TRBV7-9
j_gene: TRBJ2-5
abundance: -

CDR3nt: TGTGCCAGCAGCCCGCGCTCGGGACCTCCTTATGCCGAGCAGTACTTC
CDR3aa: CASSPRSGPPYAEQYF
d_gene: -
v_gene: TRBV13
j_gene: TRBJ2-7
abundance: -

CDR3nt: TGTGCCAGCAGCCTAACGGACAGGGGAGGTTACGAGCAGTACTTC
CDR3aa: CASSLTDRGGYEQYF
d_gene: TRBD1
v_gene: TRBV7-2
j_gene: TRBJ2-7
abundance: -

CDR3nt: TGCGCCAGCAGCCGGGGCCGGGGGACAGGGCGCGACGAGCAGTACTTC
CDR3aa: CASSRGRGTGRDEQYF
d_gene: TRBD1
v_gene: TRBV4-1
j_gene: TRBJ2-7
abundance: -

CDR3nt: TGTGCCAGCAGTGAGGAGGGACAGGTTTACTCTGGGGCCAACGTCCTGACTTTC
CDR3aa: CASSEEGQVYSGANVLTF
d_gene: TRBD1
v_gene: TRBV6-1
j_gene: TRBJ2-6
abundance: -

CDR3nt: TGTGCCAGCAGCGTAGGACTAGCGGGAAGGCAGTTCTTC
CDR3aa: CASSVGLAGRQFF
d_gene: TRBD2
v_gene: TRBV5-4
j_gene: TRBJ2-1
abundance: -

CDR3nt: TGTGCCAGCAGTCCTGCCGGGACAGGGTCTGACGAGCAGTACTTC
CDR3aa: CASSPAGTGSDEQYF
d_gene: TRBD1
v_gene: TRBV2
j_gene: TRBJ2-7
abundance: -

CDR3nt: TGTGCCAGCAGTCCTTGGACAGGGGACTATGGCTACACCTTC
CDR3aa: CASSPWTGDYGYTF
d_gene: TRBD1
v_gene: TRBV27
j_gene: TRBJ1-2
abundance: -

CDR3nt: TGTGCGCGACTAGCGGGGGGGGAGCTGTTTTTT
CDR3aa: CARLAGGELFF
d_gene: TRBD2
v_gene: TRBV30
j_gene: TRBJ2-2
abundance: -

CDR3nt: TGTGCCAGCAGTTACCTTTTAACGGAGACCCAGTACTTC
CDR3aa: CASSYLLTETQYF
d_gene: -
v_gene: TRBV6-6
j_gene: TRBJ2-5
abundance: -

CDR3nt: TGTGCCAGCAGTATCGTGGGGGGTGGGACTGAAGCTTTCTTT
CDR3aa: CASSIVGGGTEAFF
d_gene: -
v_gene: TRBV27
j_gene: TRBJ1-1
abundance: few

CDR3nt: TGTGCCAGTTCAGCAAACAGGTTCTACGAGCAGTACTTC
CDR3aa: CASSANRFYEQYF
d_gene: -
v_gene: TRBV19
j_gene: TRBJ2-7
abundance: -

CDR3nt: TGCAGCGTTGAGGCAGGCAGTAACTCCTACGAGCAGTACTTC
CDR3aa: CSVEAGSNSYEQYF
d_gene: -
v_gene: TRBV29-1
j_gene: TRBJ2-7
abundance: -

CDR3nt: TGCGCCAGCAGCCAGACGGATGAGACCCAGTACTTC
CDR3aa: CASSQTDETQYF
d_gene: -
v_gene: TRBV4-1
j_gene: TRBJ2-5
abundance: -

CDR3nt: TGTGCCAGCAGCCCCGGGACAGGGGTTTTTGGCTACACCTTC
CDR3aa: CASSPGTGVFGYTF
d_gene: TRBD1
v_gene: TRBV27
j_gene: TRBJ1-2
abundance: -

CDR3nt: TGTGCCAGCAGTTTAGATTTCGGGACAGGGGCTTTGGAAAAACTGTTTTTT
CDR3aa: CASSLDFGTGALEKLFF
d_gene: TRBD1
v_gene: TRBV28
j_gene: TRBJ1-4
abundance: -

CDR3nt: TGTGCCAACGGCAGGGGCCTGAACACCGGGGAGCTGTTTTTT
CDR3aa: CANGRGLNTGELFF
d_gene: -
v_gene: TRBV11-2
j_gene: TRBJ2-2
abundance: once

CDR3nt: TGTGCCGGGGACGAGTGGGTAGGGACTGAAGCTTTCTTT
CDR3aa: CAGDEWVGTEAFF
d_gene: -
v_gene: TRBV30
j_gene: TRBJ1-1
abundance: -

CDR3nt: TGTGCCAGCAGCTCCTCCGGGACAGTCAATGAGCAGTTCTTC
CDR3aa: CASSSSGTVNEQFF
d_gene: TRBD1
v_gene: TRBV5-4
j_gene: TRBJ2-1
abundance: -

CDR3nt: TGTGCCAGCAGTGACGGCGGGGGCCCGCAAGAGACCCAGTACTTC
CDR3aa: CASSDGGGPQETQYF
d_gene: -
v_gene: TRBV2
j_gene: TRBJ2-5
abundance: -

CDR3nt: TGCGCCAGCAGTCCACAATGGGGGACAGGGAGCTACGAGCAGTACTTC
CDR3aa: CASSPQWGTGSYEQYF
d_gene: TRBD1
v_gene: TRBV4-1
j_gene: TRBJ2-7
abundance: -

CDR3nt: TGTGCCAGCAGCGTAGGGTGGTCAGTGGCCTACGAGCAGTACTTC
CDR3aa: CASSVGWSVAYEQYF
d_gene: -
v_gene: TRBV9
j_gene: TRBJ2-7
abundance: -